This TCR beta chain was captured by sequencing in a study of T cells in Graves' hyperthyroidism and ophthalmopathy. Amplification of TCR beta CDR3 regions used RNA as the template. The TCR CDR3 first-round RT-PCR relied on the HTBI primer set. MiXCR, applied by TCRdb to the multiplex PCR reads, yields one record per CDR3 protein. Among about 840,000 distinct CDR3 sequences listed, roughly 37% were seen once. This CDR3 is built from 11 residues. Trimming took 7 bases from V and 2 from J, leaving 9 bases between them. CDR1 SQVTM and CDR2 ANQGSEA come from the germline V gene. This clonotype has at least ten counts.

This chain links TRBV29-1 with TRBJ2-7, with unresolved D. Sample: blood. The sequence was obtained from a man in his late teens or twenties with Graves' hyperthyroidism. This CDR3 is CSARQAYEQYF. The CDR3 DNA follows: TGCAGCGCCCGGCAAGCCTACGAGCAGTACTTC.